The 22 T cell receptor beta chains presented below share a single source sample, sequenced in a study of vaccination effects on CD4 cells after COVID-19. Their target antigens are unknown. It was after nine to ten days of culture that CD4+ T cells were isolated. Data came from immunoSEQ multiplex PCR; TCRdb stores just in-frame clones and leaves some out. The sample consists of about 72,000 clones, roughly three quarters of them appearing once. The sample in question was CD4+ T cells from PBMCs cultured without peptide, obtained before COVID-19 vaccination. The receptor set was obtained from a human donor who received a COVID-19 vaccine.

This sequence joins TRBV6-2 or TRBV6-3 and TRBJ2-3; D call uncertain. Per germline, CDR1 MNHEY and CDR2 SVGEGT. V was clipped by 6 bases and J by 6 bases, with 7 bases between them. The length of the CDR3 is 11 residues. The CDR3 is CASSAGDTQYF. CDR3 DNA: TGTGCCAGCAGCGCTGGGGATACGCAGTATTTT.

This chain joins TRBV10-1 and TRBJ1-1; D gene uncertain. Germline V lookup: CDR1 WNHNN, CDR2 SYGVQD (reference sequence). The CDR3 covers 13 residues. Trimming took 0 bases from V and 4 from J, leaving 6 bases between them. CDR3 coding DNA: TGCGCCAGCAGTGAGTCCGGCAGCACTGAAGCTTTCTTT. Translating it yields CASSESGSTEAFF.

The chain couples TRBV7-8 to TRBJ1-2, with a possible D match to TRBD1 (5 bases). V lost 1 base and J 4 bases, leaving 10 bases between the germline ends. The CDR3 is 14 residues long. Germline CDR1 reads SGHVS; CDR2 reads FQNEAQ. DNA of the CDR3: TGTGCCAGCAGCTTAGGGGGCCAGGGCTATGGCTACACCTTC. Its protein is CASSLGGQGYGYTF. Full variable domain (missing parts from reference TRBV7-8 and TRBJ1-2): GAGVSQSPRYKVAKRGQDVALRCDPISGHVSLFWYQQALGQGPEFLTYFQNEAQLDKSGLPSDRFFAERPEGSVSTLKIQRTQQEDSAVYLCASSLGGQGYGYTFGSGTRLTVV.

CDR3 in amino acids: CSAQGGYEQYV. Here the CDR3 DNA reads TGCAGTGCTCAGGGGGGGTACGAGCAGTACGTC. J is TRBJ2-7 and V is TRBV20-1; D is tentatively TRBD1 or TRBD2 (7 bases each). The CDR3 loop spans 11 amino acids. Germline V lookup: CDR1 DFQATT, CDR2 SNEGSKA (reference sequence). Deletions cut 5 bases from V and 4 bases from J, with 9 bases between.

V gene TRBV5-8 combines with J gene TRBJ2-3; no clear D gene. The CDR3 consists of 13 residues. Germline V gene data show CDR1 as SGHTS and CDR2 as YDEGEE. V was trimmed by 2 bases and J by 5 bases, leaving 9 bases between them. This chain's CDR3 is CASSFLDGDTQYF. The CDR3 DNA reads TGTGCCAGCAGCTTTTTAGATGGAGATACGCAGTATTTT.

The chain uses TRBV7-3 and TRBJ2-2, with 9 bases that match TRBD2. The CDR3 runs 16 residues. CDR1 SGHTA and CDR2 FQGTGA come from the germline V gene. J gave up 5 bases and V 3 bases, and 7 bases lay outside the gene matches. CDR3 amino acids: CASSLAGGPGTGELFF. CDR3 bases: TGTGCCAGCAGCTTGGCGGGGGGGCCTGGAACCGGGGAGCTGTTTTTT.

V and J are TRBV18 and TRBJ2-2; no clear D gene. Per the germline V gene, CDR1 is KGHSH and CDR2 is LQKENI. Trimming left V 4 bases short and J 0 bases short, with 9 bases between. The CDR3 runs to 15 residues. The CDR3, as DNA: TGTGCCAGCTCACGTGACTTGTCGAACACCGGGGAGCTGTTTTTT. This encodes CASSRDLSNTGELFF.

This clone came up a few times. The rearrangement joins TRBV3-1 (or the pseudogene TRBV3-2) to TRBJ2-6; D is undetermined. Germline assignment: CDR1 LGHDT and CDR2 YNNKEL (reference sequence). This CDR3 has 15 residues. V was shortened by 3 bases and J by 1 base, with 7 bases between the two germline ends. Here the CDR3 reads CASSHRISGANVLTF. In DNA form, the CDR3 reads TGTGCCAGCAGCCACAGAATTTCTGGGGCCAACGTCCTGACTTTC.

The CDR3 coding sequence is TGTGCCAGCAGCTTACATCAGGGGGTGGTGGAGACCCAGTACTTC. This sequence encodes CASSLHQGVVETQYF. The chain carries TRBV7-8 and TRBJ2-5, with 7 bases that match TRBD1. Germline lookup yields CDR1 SGHVS and CDR2 FQNEAQ. The CDR3 is 15 residues long. V lost 2 bases, J lost 5 bases, and 8 bases stayed unmatched.

The chain is built from TRBV18 and TRBJ2-5, with D maybe TRBD2 (5 bases). V dropped 1 base and J dropped 4 bases, with 10 bases sitting between them. Germline CDR1 KGHSH, CDR2 LQKENI. The CDR3 length is 14 residues. The CDR3 is CASSPRAGGETQYF. CDR3 coding DNA: TGTGCCAGCTCACCACGCGCCGGAGGAGAGACCCAGTACTTC.

The J gene is TRBJ2-2, the V gene TRBV9; the D gene is possibly TRBD1 (6 bases). The CDR3 covers 15 residues. Per germline, CDR1 SGDLS and CDR2 YYNGEE. Trimming left V 4 bases short and J 4 bases short, with 14 bases between. The CDR3 loop is CASSPTSQGTGELFF. CDR3 in DNA: TGTGCCAGCAGCCCCACTTCACAGGGCACCGGGGAGCTGTTTTTT.

The chain links TRBV15 to TRBJ1-4; 7 nucleotides align to TRBD1. This CDR3 spans 16 amino acids. Trimming took 5 bases from V and 3 from J; bases not matched to a gene: 9. Germline loops: CDR1 LNHNV, CDR2 YYDKDF (reference sequence). This CDR3 is CATSGGNRGSNEKLFF. In nucleotides, the CDR3 is TGTGCCACCAGCGGGGGAAACAGGGGCTCTAATGAAAAACTGTTTTTT.

The V and J genes are TRBV2 and TRBJ2-3; perhaps TRBD1 as D (5 bases). This CDR3 has 16 residues. Per the germline V gene, CDR1 is SNHLY and CDR2 is FYNNEI. V lost 11 bases and J 1 base, leaving 22 bases between the germline ends. CDR3 nucleotide sequence: TGTGCCCACATAAGGCCCGCAGGGCGCGGCACAGATACGCAGTATTTT. Protein: CAHIRPAGRGTDTQYF. The full variable domain, its missing parts supplied by reference TRBV2 and TRBJ2-3, is EPEVTQTPSHQVTQMGQEVILRCVPISNHLYFYWYRQILGQKVEFLVSFYNNEISEKSEIFDDQFSVERPDGSNFTLKIRSTKLEDSAMYFCAHIRPAGRGTDTQYFGPGTRLTVL.

The CDR3 DNA sequence: TGTGCCTGGAGACTGGGCCAGGGATATCAGCCCCAGCATTTT. Encoded protein: CAWRLGQGYQPQHF. V is TRBV30 and J is TRBJ1-5; D perhaps matches TRBD1 (5 bases). Germline V lookup: CDR1 GTSNPN, CDR2 SVGIG (reference sequence). CDR3 length: 14 residues. V lost 3 bases to trimming and J lost 5 bases, with 14 bases between them. Filled out from reference TRBV30 and TRBJ1-5, the complete variable domain reads SQTIHQWPATLVQPVGSPLSLECTVEGTSNPNLYWYRQAAGRGLQLLFYSVGIGQISSEVPQNLSASRPQDRQFILSSKKLLLSDSGFYLCAWRLGQGYQPQHFGDGTRLSIL.

This chain's CDR3 is CASSFPQVGANQPQHF. For the CDR3, the DNA is TGTGCCAGCAGTTTCCCCCAAGTCGGAGCAAATCAGCCCCAGCATTTT. This chain joins TRBV28 and TRBJ1-5; D not certain. Trimming took off 3 bases at V and 4 bases at J, with 16 bases between the two ends. CDR3 length: 16 residues. From germline, CDR1 is MDHEN and CDR2 SYDVKM.

The V and J genes are TRBV7-3 and TRBJ2-3; D may be TRBD1 or TRBD2 (6 bases each). V dropped 2 bases and J dropped 6 bases, with 27 bases sitting between them. The CDR3 has 19 residues. The germline CDR1 and CDR2 sequences are SGHTA and FQGTGA. The CDR3 here is CASSLGRGQSVFGGDTQYF. The DNA for the CDR3 is TGTGCCAGCAGCTTAGGTCGTGGACAGTCTGTGTTCGGGGGCGATACGCAGTATTTT.

The chain joins TRBV4-1 to TRBJ2-4; D is tentatively TRBD1 or TRBD2 (5 bases each). From germline, CDR1 is MGHRA and CDR2 YSYEKL. Trimming stripped 7 bases from V and 15 bases from J, with 31 bases between. The CDR3 sequence is 16 residues long. Here the CDR3 DNA reads TGCGCCAGCACCGCAACCCTGGGGCCGCAGGGCGGGTTGTGGTACTTC. It codes for CASTATLGPQGGLWYF.

This sequence joins TRBV7-8 and TRBJ2-3, with 7 nucleotides matching TRBD2. Germline CDR1 reads SGHVS; CDR2 reads FQNEAQ. The CDR3 totals 16 residues. Trimming removed 5 bases from V and 0 bases from J; junction bases left unmatched: 8. CDR3 region: CASSPRRGGSTDTQYF. DNA for the CDR3: TGTGCCAGCAGCCCTCGCCGCGGGGGTAGCACAGATACGCAGTATTTT. Based on the CDR3 plus reference TRBV7-8 and TRBJ2-3, the full variable domain is GAGVSQSPRYKVAKRGQDVALRCDPISGHVSLFWYQQALGQGPEFLTYFQNEAQLDKSGLPSDRFFAERPEGSVSTLKIQRTQQEDSAVYLCASSPRRGGSTDTQYFGPGTRLTVL.

This chain links TRBV6-1 with TRBJ2-3; the D gene could be TRBD1 or TRBD2 (5 bases each). Deletions cut 6 bases from V and 4 bases from J, with 14 bases between. The CDR3 length is 14 residues. From germline, CDR1 is MNHNS and CDR2 SASEGT. CDR3 sequence reads: CASRGVIAADTQYF. The CDR3 DNA follows: TGTGCCAGCAGGGGGGTTATTGCCGCAGATACGCAGTATTTT.

This chain connects TRBV24-1 to TRBJ2-3; TRBD2 matches at 7 bases. The CDR3 sequence is 13 residues long. Per germline, CDR1 KGHDR and CDR2 SFDVKD. V lost 4 bases and J lost 10; bases outside the gene matches: 7. For the CDR3, the DNA is TGTGCCACCAGTGAAAGAGGACTAGTGGCGCAGTATTTT. The encoded protein is CATSERGLVAQYF.

This clone was observed a handful of times. The chain carries TRBV7-3 and TRBJ1-5; D gene uncertain. The CDR3 extends over 13 amino acids. Trimming left V 0 bases short and J 5 bases short, with 5 bases between. Germline loops: CDR1 SGHTA, CDR2 FQGTGA. The CDR3 region is CASSLTKDQPQHF. The CDR3 DNA follows: TGTGCCAGCAGCTTAACTAAAGATCAGCCCCAGCATTTT.

This chain connects TRBV18 to TRBJ1-3; tentative D call: TRBD1 (5 bases). Germline V gene sequence: CDR1 KGHSH, CDR2 LQKENI. The CDR3 contains 15 residues. V lost 3 bases, J lost 0 bases, and 9 bases lay in between. CDR3 in amino acids: CASSPGAPSGNTIYF. The CDR3 nucleotides are TGTGCCAGCTCACCCGGGGCTCCCTCTGGAAACACCATATATTTT.